What follows are 4 T cell receptor beta chains derived from one specimen sequenced in a study of shared clonotypes between healthy human individuals. Assay: immunoSEQ multiplex PCR; the TCRdb copy retains only in-frame clones and omits some. The table lists 100,000 or so clones, under 70% of them singletons. Material for sequencing was memory CD8+ T cells sorted from blood. Subset reported: CD45RO+ cells pooled with CCR7-negative TemRA cells. The receptor set was obtained from a woman under 40 in good health.

This clone was counted ten times or more. The chain combines TRBV5-1 with TRBJ1-5, with a tentative D call TRBD1 (5 bases). Germline-derived CDR1 and CDR2 are SGHRS and YFSETQ. This CDR3 is built from 14 residues. V gave up 1 base and J gave up 6 bases, with 11 bases separating them. The CDR3 region has the DNA TGCGCCAGCAGCTTGTCTTCCGGGACTCAGCCCCAGCATTTT. Protein: CASSLSSGTQPQHF.

This rearrangement joins TRBV10-3 to TRBJ2-2; 14 positions match TRBD2. The CDR3 loop spans 17 amino acids. With 4 bases clipped from V and 8 bases from J, the junction kept 9 bases outside the gene matches. Germline V gene data show CDR1 as ENHRY and CDR2 as SYGVKD. The CDR3 DNA sequence: TGTGCCATCAGTGCAATACCCGGGACTAGCGGGAGTGGGGAGCTGTTTTTT. Residues: CAISAIPGTSGSGELFF.

This clone showed up just once. The chain combines TRBV2 with TRBJ2-6; D not certain. Germline V gene data show CDR1 as SNHLY and CDR2 as FYNNEI. V was shortened by 4 bases and J by 1 base, with 23 bases between the two germline ends. The CDR3 has 20 amino acids. The DNA of the CDR3 is TGTGCCAGCAGTGGCGTTGTAGTGCCTCTATACCCATCTGGGGCCAACGTCCTGACTTTC. Translation: CASSGVVVPLYPSGANVLTF.

This rearrangement joins TRBV10-1 to TRBJ2-7; D gene unclear. V lost 3 bases and J lost 6, with 6 bases in between. Germline assignment: CDR1 WNHNN and CDR2 SYGVQD (reference sequence). The CDR3 extends over 11 amino acids. This chain's CDR3 is CASSDGSEQYF. CDR3 DNA: TGCGCCAGCAGTGATGGCAGCGAGCAGTACTTC.